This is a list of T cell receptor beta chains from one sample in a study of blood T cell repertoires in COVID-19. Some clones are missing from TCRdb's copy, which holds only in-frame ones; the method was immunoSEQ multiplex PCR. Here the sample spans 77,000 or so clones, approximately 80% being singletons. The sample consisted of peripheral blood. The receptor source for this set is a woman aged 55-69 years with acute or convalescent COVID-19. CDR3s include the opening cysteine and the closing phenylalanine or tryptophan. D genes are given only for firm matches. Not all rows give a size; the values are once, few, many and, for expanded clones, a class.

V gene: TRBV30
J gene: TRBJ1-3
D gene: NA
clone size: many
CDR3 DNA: TGTGCCTACGCGGGGGGGAATGGAAACACCATATATTTT
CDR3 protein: CAYAGGNGNTIYF

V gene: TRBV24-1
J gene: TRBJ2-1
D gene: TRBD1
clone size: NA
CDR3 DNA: TGTGCCACCACAGCATCGGACAGGGGGGGTCTCAATGAGCAGTTCTTC
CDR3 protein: CATTASDRGGLNEQFF

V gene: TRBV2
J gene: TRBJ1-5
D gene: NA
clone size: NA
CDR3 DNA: TGTGCCAGCAGTACTAACAGGGTTCAGCCCCAGCATTTT
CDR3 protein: CASSTNRVQPQHF

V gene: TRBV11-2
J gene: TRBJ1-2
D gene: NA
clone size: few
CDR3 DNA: TGTGCCAGCAGCTTAGTAGAGAACTATGGCTACACCTTC
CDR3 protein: CASSLVENYGYTF

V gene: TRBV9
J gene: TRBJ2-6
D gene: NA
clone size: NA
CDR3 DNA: TGTGCCAGCAGCCTCTCGGGTTCTGGGGCCAACGTCCTGACTTTC
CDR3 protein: CASSLSGSGANVLTF

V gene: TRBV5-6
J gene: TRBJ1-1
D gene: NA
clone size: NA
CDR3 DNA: TGTGCCAGCAGCCGCCAAGGAAGGGGAACTGAAGCTTTCTTT
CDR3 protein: CASSRQGRGTEAFF

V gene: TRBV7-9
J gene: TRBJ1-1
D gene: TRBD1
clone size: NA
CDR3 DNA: TGTGCCAGCAGCTTAGCATCAGGGGGCGGTGGGAACACTGAAGCTTTCTTT
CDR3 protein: CASSLASGGGGNTEAFF

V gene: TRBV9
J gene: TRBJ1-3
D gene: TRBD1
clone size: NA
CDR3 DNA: TGTGCCAGCAGCGTAGAGGGGGCGAACGGAAACACCATATATTTT
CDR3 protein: CASSVEGANGNTIYF

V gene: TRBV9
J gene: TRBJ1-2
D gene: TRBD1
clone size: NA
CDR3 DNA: TGTGCCAGCAGCGCCCGCACAGGGGGGTATGGCTACACCTTC
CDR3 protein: CASSARTGGYGYTF

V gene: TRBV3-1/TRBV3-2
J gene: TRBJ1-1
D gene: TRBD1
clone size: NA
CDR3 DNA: TGTGCCAGCAGCCAAGAACAGGCAGGGGGAAGGAACACTGAAGCTTTCTTT
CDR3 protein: CASSQEQAGGRNTEAFF

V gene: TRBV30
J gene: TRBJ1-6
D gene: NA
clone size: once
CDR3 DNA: TGTGCCTGGAGCGGAAGGACACGATATAATTCACCCCTCCACTTT
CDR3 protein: CAWSGRTRYNSPLHF

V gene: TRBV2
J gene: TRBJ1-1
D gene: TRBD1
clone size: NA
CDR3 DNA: TGTGCCAGCAGTGGACAGGGGGCGTCGGGGACTGAAGCTTTCTTT
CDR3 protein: CASSGQGASGTEAFF

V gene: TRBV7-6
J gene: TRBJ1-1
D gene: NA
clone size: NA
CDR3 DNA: TGTGCCAGCAGCTTAGCGCAACAGTCCACTGAAGCTTTCTTT
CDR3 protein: CASSLAQQSTEAFF

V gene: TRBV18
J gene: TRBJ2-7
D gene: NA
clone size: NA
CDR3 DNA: TGTGCCAGCTCACCACCCAGCAGGGACGAGCAGTACTTC
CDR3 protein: CASSPPSRDEQYF

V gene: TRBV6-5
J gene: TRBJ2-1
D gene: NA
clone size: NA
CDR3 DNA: TGTGCCAGCGCAAAAAACTCCCCAGGCCCTAATGAGCAGTTCTTC
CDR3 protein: CASAKNSPGPNEQFF

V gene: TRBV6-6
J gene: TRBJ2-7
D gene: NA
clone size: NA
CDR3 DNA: TGTGCCAGCAGTTACTCCCAGGGTTTGGACGAGCAGTACTTC
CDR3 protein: CASSYSQGLDEQYF

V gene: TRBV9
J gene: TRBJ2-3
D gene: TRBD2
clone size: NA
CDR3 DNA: TGTGCCAGCAGCGTCAGCGGGGGGGGCACAGATACGCAGTATTTT
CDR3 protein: CASSVSGGGTDTQYF

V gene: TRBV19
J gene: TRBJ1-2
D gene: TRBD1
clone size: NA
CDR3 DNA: TGTGCCATTGTCTTTTCCGGGACAGACGTCTCCCTCTATGGCTACACCTTC
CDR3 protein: CAIVFSGTDVSLYGYTF

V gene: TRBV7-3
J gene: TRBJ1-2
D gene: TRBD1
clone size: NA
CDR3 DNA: TGTGCCAGCAGCTCCCAACAGGGGTCGGGAGGCTACACCTTC
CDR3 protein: CASSSQQGSGGYTF

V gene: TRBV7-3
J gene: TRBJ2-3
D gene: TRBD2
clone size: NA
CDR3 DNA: TGTGCCAGCAGCCCGGGACTAGCCGGAGATACGCAGTATTTT
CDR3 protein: CASSPGLAGDTQYF

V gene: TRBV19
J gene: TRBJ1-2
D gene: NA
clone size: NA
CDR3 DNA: TGTGCCAGTAGTATAGTCGGCGGCCGGGGTGGCTACACCTTC
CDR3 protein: CASSIVGGRGGYTF

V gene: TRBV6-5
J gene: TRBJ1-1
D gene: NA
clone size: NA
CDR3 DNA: TGTGCCAGCAGTTATGTCTGGAGTACTGAAGCTTTCTTT
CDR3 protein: CASSYVWSTEAFF

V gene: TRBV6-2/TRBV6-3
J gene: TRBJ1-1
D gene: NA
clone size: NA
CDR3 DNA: TGTGCCAGCAGTTTTCAGGTGAACACTGAAGCTTTCTTT
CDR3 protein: CASSFQVNTEAFF

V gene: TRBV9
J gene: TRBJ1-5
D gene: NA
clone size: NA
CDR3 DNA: TGTGCCAGCAGCGTGGCGGACTATCAGCCCCAGCATTTT
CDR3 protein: CASSVADYQPQHF

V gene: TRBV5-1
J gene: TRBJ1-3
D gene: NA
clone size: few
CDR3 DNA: TGCGCCAGCAGCTTAGATGGAGCTGGAAACACCATATATTTT
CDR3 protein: CASSLDGAGNTIYF

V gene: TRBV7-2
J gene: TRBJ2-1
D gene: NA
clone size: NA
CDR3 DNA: TGTGCCAGCAGCTTCGGGGTTAGCTCCTACAATGAGCAGTTCTTC
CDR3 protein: CASSFGVSSYNEQFF

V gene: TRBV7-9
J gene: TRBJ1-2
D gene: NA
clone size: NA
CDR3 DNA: TGTGCCAGCAGCCTACCCCTGCGGGGCTACACCTTC
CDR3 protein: CASSLPLRGYTF

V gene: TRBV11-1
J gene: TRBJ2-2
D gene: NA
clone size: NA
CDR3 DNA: TGTGCCAGCAGCCTCTTAACCGGGAACACCGGGGAGCTGTTTTTT
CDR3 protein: CASSLLTGNTGELFF

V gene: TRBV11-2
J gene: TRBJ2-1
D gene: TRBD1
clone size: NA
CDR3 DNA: TGTGCCAGCAGCACCAGGGGGCTTCCCTACAATGAGCAGTTCTTC
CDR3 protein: CASSTRGLPYNEQFF

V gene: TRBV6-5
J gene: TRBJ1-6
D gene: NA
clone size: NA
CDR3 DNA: TGTGCCAGCAGTTACTCCGGGGGGATAACGTCACCCCTCCACTTT
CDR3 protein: CASSYSGGITSPLHF

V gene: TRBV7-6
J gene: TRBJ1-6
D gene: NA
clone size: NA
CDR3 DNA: TGTGCCAGCAGCTTAGCGAAAAACAGGAGCTCCTATAATTCACCCCTCCACTTT
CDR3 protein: CASSLAKNRSSYNSPLHF

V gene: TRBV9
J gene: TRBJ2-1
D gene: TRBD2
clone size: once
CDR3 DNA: TGTGCCAGCAGCGCGACTAGCGGGGGGGCCTCAGGGCAGTTCTTC
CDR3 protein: CASSATSGGASGQFF

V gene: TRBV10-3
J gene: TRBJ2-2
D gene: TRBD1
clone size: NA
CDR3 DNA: TGTGCCACCCGGACAGGCCCAACCGGGGAGCTGTTTTTT
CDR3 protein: CATRTGPTGELFF

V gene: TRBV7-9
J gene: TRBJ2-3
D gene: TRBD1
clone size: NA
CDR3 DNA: TGTGCCAGCAGCGCGAACAGGGGGGGCACAGATACGCAGTATTTT
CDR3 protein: CASSANRGGTDTQYF

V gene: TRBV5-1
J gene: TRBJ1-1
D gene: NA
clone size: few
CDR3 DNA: TGCGCCAGCAGCTTTTCAGGCCAGAACACTGAAGCTTTCTTT
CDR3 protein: CASSFSGQNTEAFF

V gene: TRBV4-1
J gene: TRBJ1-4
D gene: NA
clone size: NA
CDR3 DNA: TGCGCCAGCAGCCAAGATCCGGGGACTATACTGTTTTTT
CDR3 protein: CASSQDPGTILFF

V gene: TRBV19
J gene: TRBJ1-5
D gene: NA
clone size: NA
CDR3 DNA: TGTGCCAGTAGTATTTCGTCGAGCCAGCCCCAGCATTTT
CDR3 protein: CASSISSSQPQHF

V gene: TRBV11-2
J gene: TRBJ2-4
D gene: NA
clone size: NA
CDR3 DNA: TGTGCCAGCAGCTTACGAGGGTACGACATTCAGTACTTC
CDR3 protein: CASSLRGYDIQYF

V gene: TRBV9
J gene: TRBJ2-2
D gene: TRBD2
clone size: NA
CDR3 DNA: TGTGCCAGCAGCGTCTCCCCTCGGGGGGGCAGGAACACCGGGGAGCTGTTTTTT
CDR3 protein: CASSVSPRGGRNTGELFF

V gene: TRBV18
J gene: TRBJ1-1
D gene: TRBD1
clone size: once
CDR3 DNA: TGTGCCAGCTCACCACCGAACAGGGGCACTGAAGCTTTCTTT
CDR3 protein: CASSPPNRGTEAFF

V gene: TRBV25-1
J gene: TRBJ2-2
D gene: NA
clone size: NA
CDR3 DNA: TGTGCCAGCAGAGTTGATACACCCACCGGGGAGCTGTTTTTT
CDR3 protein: CASRVDTPTGELFF

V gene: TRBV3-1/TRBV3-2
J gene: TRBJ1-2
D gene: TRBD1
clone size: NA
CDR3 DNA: TGTGCCAGCAGCTTAGCTGGGACAGGGAGTGGCTACACCTTC
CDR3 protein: CASSLAGTGSGYTF